This T cell receptor beta chain was obtained from a study of neurological immune-mediated disorders (dated by TCRdb to the late 2010s). Study-wide context: The study compared peripheral blood TCR-beta repertoires of HTLV-I-associated myelopathy (HAM/TSP) patients, multiple sclerosis patients and healthy controls using UMI-based sequencing. Longitudinal samples, technical triplicates and paired sorted CD4+ and CD8+ T-cell subsets, alongside PBMC samples, were included among the roughly 100 TCR-beta libraries. Technical triplicate libraries were sequenced so that the variability in frequency of each individual clone could be precisely calculated. Of the roughly 70 subjects in the cohort, around 14 were HAM/TSP patients, some 34 were multiple sclerosis patients, and about 20 were healthy controls.

This clonotype was detected many times. The target of this receptor is not known. One base away there is no much larger clone; base qualities are not given. What the work shows at the level of the full study, not this receptor alone: TCR clonal expansion was greatest in HAM/TSP patients and smallest in MS patients, who ranked below even healthy controls. Expanded clones from different subjects shared no identical CDR3 amino acid sequences, which suggests that TCR-beta repertoires were private in all groups.

Sample time point, as interpreted from the label and publication: technical triplicate 3. For sorted-subset TCR libraries, some 1 million sorted CD4+ or CD8+ T cells were used. Peripheral blood was subjected to Ficoll-Hypaque density gradient centrifugation to isolate PBMCs, which were then cryopreserved in liquid nitrogen. Paired sorted CD4+ and CD8+ subsets came from healthy controls, HAM/TSP patients and MS patients. cDNA was synthesized by template-switch 5'RACE using a primer carrying a 10-nucleotide random unique molecular identifier by which each TCR transcript was tagged. Each sequencing run produced over 160 million TCR-beta sequences covering 15-18 subjects. The RNeasy kit was used for extraction of total RNA. The KAPA Real-time Library Amplification kit was used to amplify TCR-beta VDJ regions with primers for the TCR constant region and the 5'RACE anchor. Sample indexes and Illumina adaptors were added in a first PCR, after which library yield was increased in a second PCR. After purification with Ampure beads, the TCR product of roughly 650 bp was size-selected on a 2% E-gel SizeSelection system. Before pooling, library quality was assessed on a Bioanalyzer, concentration was determined with Qubit, and library quantification was performed with the Kapa Library Quantification kit. An Illumina HiSeq 2500 was used to sequence the libraries paired-end at 2 x 150 bp. To increase sequence diversity, roughly 24-31% phiX was spiked into each library pool. In the paper's pipeline: Quality-filtered reads were processed with the UMI-based MiGEC pipeline, which removed over 85% of raw TCR sequences during error correction. IMGT germline references were used for alignment of VDJ genes, and clonotypes were defined by a unique CDR3 amino acid sequence together with V-J genes. Clonal expansion, Shannon diversity, and CDR3 relatedness (CalcPairwiseDistances, ClusterSamples) were evaluated with VDJtools, and phylogenetic trees were built with CLCbio workbench. Using coefficient-of-variation modelling across technical triplicates, the study counted a clone as expanded if it had at least 8 unique UMIs. TCRdb trimmed public reads at Q25 via fastp, called clones via MiXCR and kept in-frame beta chains. Identical CDR3 proteins give one entry, which carries the most common genes and DNA. The V and J calls, along with clone size, are taken from TCRdb and not from the paper's own processing. This sample holds 25,000 to 30,000 distinct CDR3 sequences; roughly a sixth were observed only once. Of the sample, less than 5.5% is held by the ten largest clones.

At the junction V is shortened by 3 bases and J by 7 bases; bases outside the gene matches: 19. Measured from the cysteine to the phenylalanine, the CDR3 is 19 residues long. The read is trimmed to its CDR3 DNA, 57 bases read in frame from base 1. The germline V gene yields KGHSH for CDR1 and LQKENI for CDR2. Specimen: CD4+ T cells from blood. The clonotype comes from a female donor with HTLV-1-associated myelopathy (HAM/TSP). Recombination joined TRBV18 with TRBJ1-1, and TRBD1 matches 11 of the central bases. The CDR3 protein: CASSPNLAGTGGGNGEAFF. The DNA sequence follows: TGTGCCAGCTCACCGAACCTGGCCGGGACAGGGGGTGGGAACGGTGAAGCTTTCTTT.